This TCR beta chain was recorded in a study of T cells after yellow fever vaccination. The study's findings and limits: On re-exposure, the response was weaker but peaked faster, at day 5 versus 15. A minor fraction of clonotypes spanned both CD4 and CD8 compartments.

V was shortened by 5 bases and J by 6 bases, with 15 bases between the two germline ends. CDR1 and CDR2 (germline): MNHEY, SVGAGI. CDR3 size: 14 residues. The sample holds a few counts of this clonotype. Its matching antigen is unknown. They built TCR cDNA with 5'RACE template switching, a step that put in a universal primer site and UMIs. MiXCR, run by TCRdb on the 5' RACE reads, gives a single entry per CDR3 protein. The top ten hold about 26% of the sample, which has roughly 350,000 distinct CDR3 sequences, over 3.5% seen once. The clonotype originates from a man aged 18-30 years who received the YFV17D yellow fever vaccine. Sample: PBMCs, taken 5 days after the yellow fever booster vaccination. The chain employs TRBV6-5 and TRBJ2-3; D gene ambiguous. The DNA of the CDR3 is TGTGCCAGCAGTCCCGCAGTTCGACCCGATACGCAGTATTTT. It codes for CASSPAVRPDTQYF.